The 13 T cell receptor beta chains in this list originate from one sample, sequenced in a study of shared clonotypes between healthy human individuals (dated by TCRdb to 2018 to 2021). The receptor library was made with the immunoSEQ multiplex PCR assay. In TCRdb, the immuneACCESS table is reduced to in-frame sequences with V and J assigned. These tables do not hold every clone; where another copy was compared, an unresolved V gene accounts for under half, and the others remain unexplained. The sample yields about 320,000 clones; roughly 84% were counted once. The leading ten clones occupy 15% to 20% of the sample. Sequenced sample: memory CD8+ T cells sorted from blood. Reading the label with the study, this specimen's cell subset or site is: CD45RO+ cells pooled with CCR7-negative TemRA cells. These receptor sequences come from a man aged 18 to 35 in good health.

This chain uses TRBV7-6 with TRBJ2-7; possible D gene TRBD1, 6 bases. The CDR3 spans 12 residues. Trimming removed 1 base from V and 5 bases from J, with 6 bases in between. Germline loops: CDR1 SGHVS, CDR2 FNYEAQ. The DNA for the CDR3 is TGTGCCAGCAGCTTAGACAGGGACGAGCAGTACTTC. It codes for CASSLDRDEQYF.

This rearrangement joins TRBV6-1 to TRBJ1-3; D might be TRBD1 (6 bases). V lost 5 bases and J lost 8, with 16 bases in between. The CDR3 contains 14 residues. The germline V gene encodes CDR1 MNHNS and CDR2 SASEGT. This CDR3 is CASSPEWGAYTIYF. DNA for the CDR3: TGTGCCAGCAGTCCCGAATGGGGGGCGTACACCATATATTTT.

The V and J genes are TRBV28 and TRBJ1-1, with D possibly being TRBD1 (5 bases). The germline CDR1 and CDR2 sequences are MDHEN and SYDVKM. This CDR3 has 13 residues. V lost 7 bases and J 4 bases, leaving 13 bases between the germline ends. For the CDR3, the DNA is TGTGCCAGCAATTTGGTGGGGCGCACTGAAGCTTTCTTT. It translates to CASNLVGRTEAFF.

Notes on this clone: At one of its ends the junction is not consistent with the germline gene, which may arise from a read error. The chain has TRBV27 and TRBJ2-1, with 8 bases aligning to TRBD2. Per germline, CDR1 MNHEY and CDR2 SMNVEV (reference sequence). The CDR3 is 13 residues long. CDR3 region: CASSLFSGTSVVF. CDR3 coding DNA: TGTGCCAGCAGTTTATTCTCCGGGACTAGTGTGGTCTTC.

The J gene is TRBJ1-1, the V gene TRBV4-1; 9 bases match TRBD1. Germline V gene data show CDR1 as MGHRA and CDR2 as YSYEKL. This CDR3 has 16 residues. Trimming cost V 3 bases and J 4 bases; bases outside gene matches: 9. DNA of the CDR3: TGCGCCAGCAGCCAGACCCCGGGACAGGGTGGCACTGAAGCTTTCTTT. The encoded protein is CASSQTPGQGGTEAFF.

As for this clone: A far larger clone differs by one base, so this is likely a read error. V is TRBV7-9 and J is TRBJ2-3; D is perhaps TRBD2 (6 bases). Germline values: CDR1 SEHNR, CDR2 FQNEAQ (reference sequence). V lost 5 bases, J lost 0 bases, and 12 bases lay in between. This CDR3 is 15 amino acids long. Here the CDR3 reads CASSPERASTDTQYF. The CDR3 DNA is TGTGCCAGCAGCCCAGAGCGGGCTAGCACAGATACGCAGTATTTT.

In this sample, this clone turned up many times. This rearrangement joins TRBV7-9 to TRBJ2-2; D gene uncertain. This CDR3 spans 15 amino acids. Germline V lookup: CDR1 SEHNR, CDR2 FQNEAQ (reference sequence). V lost 5 bases to trimming and J lost 5 bases, with 15 bases between them. CDR3 in DNA: TGTGCCAGCAGCCCAGGACCTACTACGACCGGGGAGCTGTTTTTT. Translation gives CASSPGPTTTGELFF.

This rearrangement joins TRBV30 to TRBJ2-7; TRBD2 matches at 13 bases. After removal of 3 bases from V and 3 bases from J, the junction contained 17 bases not matched to a gene. Germline assignment: CDR1 GTSNPN and CDR2 SVGIG (reference sequence). The CDR3 has 19 amino acids. CDR3 in DNA: TGTGCCTGGAGCCCCTCGGTGGGACTAGCGGGACCCTACTACTACGAGCAGTACTTC. Its translation: CAWSPSVGLAGPYYYEQYF.

With respect to this clone: Germline is not matched at one junction end, which may reflect a read error. The chain carries TRBV14 and TRBJ2-7; 7 bases are a match to TRBD2. The CDR3 length is 15 residues. Germline loops: CDR1 SGHDN, CDR2 FVKESK. CDR3 loop: CASSRKGGSSHEQYF. The DNA of the CDR3 is TGTGCCAGCAGTCGAAAGGGCGGGAGCTCCCACGAGCAGTACTTC.

The V gene is TRBV29-1, the J gene TRBJ2-1, with D unresolved. CDR1 SQVTM and CDR2 ANQGSEA come from the germline V gene. There are 10 residues in the CDR3. Trimming stripped 3 bases from V and 6 bases from J, with 3 bases between. This chain's CDR3 is CSVDSNEQFF. CDR3 DNA sequence: TGCAGCGTTGACAGCAATGAGCAGTTCTTC.

The rearrangement joins TRBV30 to TRBJ2-5; TRBD2 matches 13 bases. The DNA end favors TRBJ2-7, so the J call may be wrong. The CDR3 is 19 residues long. Germline values: CDR1 GTSNPN, CDR2 SVGIG (reference sequence). As DNA, the CDR3 is TGTGCCTGGAGCCCCTCGGTGGGACTAGCGGGACCCTACTACTACGAGCAGTACTTC. Amino acids: CAWSPSVGLAGPYYYEQYF.

The chain's CDR3 is CASSQEYDPGNTIYF. CDR3 bases: TGCGCCAGCAGCCAAGAGTACGATCCTGGAAACACCATATATTTT. The chain carries TRBV4-1 and TRBJ1-3; D unresolved. The V end was cut by 0 bases, the J end by 2 bases, with 8 bases between. This CDR3 contains 15 residues. Germline V gene lookup returns CDR1 MGHRA and CDR2 YSYEKL.

The chain combines TRBV9 with TRBJ2-3; 7 positions match TRBD1. The germline V gene has CDR1 SGDLS and CDR2 YYNGEE. Losses at the gene ends were 3 bases for V and 2 bases for J; bases not matched to a gene: 9. This CDR3 has 16 amino acids. CDR3 protein: CASSAPIGGLTDTQYF. The CDR3 nucleotides are TGTGCCAGCAGCGCCCCGATAGGGGGCCTCACAGATACGCAGTATTTT.